This TCR beta chain was retrieved from a study of cytomegalovirus exposure and HLA in healthy donors. For the study at large: As an earlier analysis found, some 180 million T cells yielded approximately 100 million unique TCR beta sequences. About 80 million unique TCRs from HLA-typed donors were held in an early data release. General study findings and limits: Many donors shared some public TCRs, even though most TCR sequences were rare. Excluded: some indistinguishable V segments such as TRBV6-2 and TRBV6-3.

Germline V gene lookup returns CDR1 SGHRS and CDR2 YFSETQ. The CDR3 extends over 13 amino acids. Trimming left V 5 bases short and J 3 bases short, with 12 bases between. The PCR contained 60 Vbeta and 13 Jbeta primers. Libraries were prepared by immunoSEQ multiplex PCR; TCRdb keeps only in-frame clonotypes and omits some of them. This table holds hundreds of thousands of clones, approximately 80% found once. A few counts support this clone. Its antigen is as yet unknown. The source of this sequence is a boy aged 2 to 10 in good health and CMV-seronegative. The chain links TRBV5-1 to TRBJ2-7; D remains ambiguous. Sequencing was done on a sample of PBMCs. In DNA form, the CDR3 reads TGCGCCAGCAGGTACTTAAGTGACTACGAGCAGTACTTC. Translated, it gives CASRYLSDYEQYF.